The 21 T cell receptor beta chains below were found in one sample sequenced in a study of PD-1 blockade in mismatch repair-deficient tumors. Libraries were prepared by immunoSEQ multiplex PCR; TCRdb keeps only in-frame clonotypes and omits some of them. The table includes 100,000 or so clones, 82% detected once. This specimen consisted of peripheral blood, obtained 30 to 36 weeks after starting pembrolizumab. The origin of the receptors is an adult with mismatch repair-deficient cancer.

This chain joins TRBV25-1 and TRBJ1-1; D is unresolved. This CDR3 spans 11 amino acids. Germline V gives CDR1 MGHDK, CDR2 SYGVNS. The germline V and J ends were trimmed by 4 bases and 8 bases, with 8 bases remaining between them. CDR3 amino acids: CASSAGPEAFF. The CDR3 nucleotides are TGTGCCAGCAGTGCTGGACCAGAAGCTTTCTTT.

V and J are TRBV18 and TRBJ2-5; D is undetermined. Trimming removed 3 bases at V and 4 bases at J, with 15 bases between. Germline loops: CDR1 KGHSH, CDR2 LQKENI. This CDR3 contains 15 residues. The CDR3: CASSPLATPGETQYF. The CDR3 coding sequence is TGTGCCAGCTCACCCCTGGCGACCCCCGGAGAGACCCAGTACTTC.

On this clone: The same CDR3 can be traced to other DNA sequences in this sample. V usage is TRBV11-2 and J usage is TRBJ2-2; D not resolved. V lost 1 base, J lost 5 bases, and 5 bases lay in between. The CDR3 totals 13 residues. The germline gives CDR1 SGHAT, CDR2 FQNNGV. In nucleotides, the CDR3 is TGTGCCAGCAGCTTAGCTAATACCGGGGAGCTGTTTTTT. As protein: CASSLANTGELFF.

This chain joins TRBV6-5 and TRBJ1-2, with a possible D match to TRBD1 (5 bases). The CDR3 sequence is 14 residues long. V was shortened by 0 bases and J by 4 bases, with 9 bases between the two germline ends. Germline V lookup: CDR1 MNHEY, CDR2 SVGAGI. The CDR3: CASSYSAGPYGYTF. CDR3 nucleotide sequence: TGTGCCAGCAGTTACTCCGCAGGGCCCTATGGCTACACCTTC.

The count of this clone is one. The V call is TRBV6-1, the J call TRBJ1-1; 7 bases align to TRBD1. The CDR3 length is 16 residues. The J segment lost 1 base and the V segment lost 4 bases, leaving 9 bases of the junction unmatched. CDR1 is MNHNS, CDR2 SASEGT, per germline. CDR3 nucleotides: TGTGCCAGCAGTGGAGGGTACAGGGGAAAGAACACTGAAGCTTTCTTT. This gives the protein CASSGGYRGKNTEAFF.

This chain links TRBV2 with TRBJ1-2; the D is unclear. Trimming removed 8 bases from V and 6 bases from J, with 19 bases in between. Germline V gives CDR1 SNHLY, CDR2 FYNNEI. The CDR3 contains 14 residues. The CDR3 here is CASRGGSRYDGYTF. As DNA, the CDR3 is TGTGCCAGCCGAGGAGGAAGCAGATACGATGGCTACACCTTC. The variable domain in full, completed from reference TRBV2 and TRBJ1-2, reads EPEVTQTPSHQVTQMGQEVILRCVPISNHLYFYWYRQILGQKVEFLVSFYNNEISEKSEIFDDQFSVERPDGSNFTLKIRSTKLEDSAMYFCASRGGSRYDGYTFGSGTRLTVV.

This clone was counted between two and nine times. The V gene is TRBV9, the J gene TRBJ1-3; D remains unclear. The V gene's germline CDR1 is SGDLS and CDR2 YYNGEE. Trimming shortened V by 3 bases and J by 3 bases, and 16 bases separated the two germline ends. CDR3 size: 16 residues. CDR3 nucleotides: TGTGCCAGCAGCGCTGGTGTGGCAGCGGATGGAAACACCATATATTTT. Its protein product is CASSAGVAADGNTIYF.

CDR3 bases: TGTGCCAGCTCACCACAAGAAAACACAGATACGCAGTATTTT. Protein: CASSPQENTDTQYF. The V gene is TRBV18, the J gene TRBJ2-3; D unresolved. Trimming shortened V by 1 base and J by 2 bases, and 7 bases separated the two germline ends. Germline V gives CDR1 KGHSH, CDR2 LQKENI. This CDR3 is 14 amino acids long.

V gene TRBV7-3 combines with J gene TRBJ2-2; no reliable D call. The CDR3 contains 12 residues. Looked up from germline, CDR1 is SGHTA and CDR2 is FQGTGA. Between the trimmed V and J ends, which lost 3 bases and 6 bases, there was a span of 5 bases. CDR3 loop: CASSFTAGELFF. The CDR3 DNA reads TGTGCCAGCAGCTTCACCGCCGGGGAGCTGTTTTTT. Complete variable domain (other parts from reference TRBV7-3 and TRBJ2-2): GAGVSQTPSNKVTEKGKYVELRCDPISGHTALYWYRQSLGQGPEFLIYFQGTGAADDSGLPNDRFFAVRPEGSVSTLKIQRTERGDSAVYLCASSFTAGELFFGEGSRLTVL.

The V call is TRBV6-5, the J call TRBJ1-2; maybe TRBD1 (6 bases). Germline values: CDR1 MNHEY, CDR2 SVGAGI. This CDR3 is built from 15 residues. Deletions cut 0 bases from V and 1 base from J, with 9 bases between. CDR3 sequence reads: CASSYSEGDNYGYTF. The CDR3 DNA follows: TGTGCCAGCAGTTACTCGGAGGGGGATAACTATGGCTACACCTTC.

The V and J genes are TRBV16 and TRBJ2-1, with 10 bases fitting TRBD2. V was pared by 2 bases and J by 4 bases, with 8 bases of the junction left unmatched. The V gene's germline CDR1 is KGHSY and CDR2 FQNENV. The length of the CDR3 is 17 residues. CDR3 loop: CASSQKGLADEYNEQFF. CDR3 nucleotides: TGTGCCAGCAGCCAAAAAGGACTAGCGGATGAATACAATGAGCAGTTCTTC.

The genes are TRBV19 and TRBJ2-1; 8 bases align to TRBD2. Per germline, CDR1 LNHDA and CDR2 SQIVND (reference sequence). The CDR3 covers 15 residues. The ends lost 5 bases at V and 3 bases at J; junction bases unmatched: 6. Here the CDR3 DNA reads TGTGCCAGTAGTCGGGAGGGGATCAACTACAATGAGCAGTTCTTC. It yields the protein CASSREGINYNEQFF. Supplemented by reference TRBV19 and TRBJ2-1, the full variable domain reads DGGITQSPKYLFRKEGQNVTLSCEQNLNHDAMYWYRQDPGQGLRLIYYSQIVNDFQKGDIAEGYSVSREKKESFPLTVTSAQKNPTAFYLCASSREGINYNEQFFGPGTRLTVL.

The chain carries TRBV10-1 and TRBJ2-3, with 9 bases aligning to TRBD1. The germline gives CDR1 WNHNN, CDR2 SYGVQD (reference sequence). The ends lost 1 base at V and 5 bases at J; junction bases unmatched: 7. CDR3 length equals 16 residues. CDR3 in amino acids: CASSEFGTGNVDTQYF. In nucleotides, the CDR3 is TGCGCCAGCAGTGAGTTTGGGACAGGGAATGTAGATACGCAGTATTTT.

This sequence joins TRBV5-1 and TRBJ1-5; D unresolved. Germline V lookup: CDR1 SGHRS, CDR2 YFSETQ. Deletions cut 2 bases from V and 2 bases from J, with 5 bases between. The CDR3 length is 13 residues. CDR3 residues: CASSLTGNQPQHF. The CDR3 DNA reads TGCGCCAGCAGCTTAACAGGCAATCAGCCCCAGCATTTT.

The rearrangement links TRBV11-2 to TRBJ2-7; D ambiguous. This CDR3 is built from 14 residues. The ends were cut back, 0 bases at V and 1 base at J, with 7 bases in the middle. Germline V gene lookup returns CDR1 SGHAT and CDR2 FQNNGV. The CDR3 loop is CASSLDSNSYEQYF. The CDR3 bases are TGTGCCAGCAGCTTAGACTCCAATTCCTACGAGCAGTACTTC.

The CDR3 DNA reads as TGTGCCAGCAGCTTAGAGGCGGCCTCCGAAAAACTGTTTTTT. Protein product: CASSLEAASEKLFF. This rearrangement joins TRBV7-2 to TRBJ1-4; D ambiguous. Germline CDR1 is SGHTA and CDR2 is FQGNSA. V was pared by 1 base and J by 8 bases, with 11 bases between. This CDR3 has 14 amino acids.

The chain employs TRBV7-6 and TRBJ2-5; D call uncertain. Germline V gene data show CDR1 as SGHVS and CDR2 as FNYEAQ. The CDR3 runs 15 residues. V lost 1 base, J lost 4 bases, and 13 bases lay in between. Here the CDR3 reads CASSLDMNFRETQYF. In nucleotides, the CDR3 is TGTGCCAGCAGCTTAGATATGAATTTTCGAGAGACCCAGTACTTC.

This clone has only a few counts. The chain has TRBV7-9 and TRBJ2-7; D remains unclear. Per germline, CDR1 SEHNR and CDR2 FQNEAQ (reference sequence). Between the trimmed V and J ends, which lost 5 bases and 4 bases, there was a span of 9 bases. The CDR3 consists of 12 residues. DNA of the CDR3: TGTGCCAGCAGCCCCCCGGCGTACGAGCAGTACTTC. Amino acid sequence: CASSPPAYEQYF.

This clone has only a few counts. This chain uses TRBV2 with TRBJ2-2; 9 positions agree with TRBD2. J lost 3 bases, V lost 6 bases, and 5 bases had no gene match. The CDR3 is made up of 15 amino acids. CDR1 and CDR2 from the germline V gene are SNHLY and FYNNEI. In DNA, the CDR3 is TGTGCCAGCAGAAAAGCGGGAGGTTACACCGGGGAGCTGTTTTTT. This encodes CASRKAGGYTGELFF.

The rearrangement uses TRBV11-2 and TRBJ1-2, with TRBD1 as a possible D gene (6 bases). Trimming stripped 5 bases from V and 4 bases from J, with 17 bases between. Germline loops: CDR1 SGHAT, CDR2 FQNNGV. CDR3 length: 15 amino acids. The CDR3, as DNA: TGTGCCAGCAGCCCGGCGGGGGGGCGCGTCTATGGCTACACCTTC. This codes for CASSPAGGRVYGYTF.

The V call is TRBV18, the J call TRBJ1-5; D is ambiguous. V lost 1 base and J lost 2, with 6 bases in between. The germline V gene has CDR1 KGHSH and CDR2 LQKENI. The CDR3 is made up of 14 amino acids. The CDR3 nucleotides are TGTGCCAGCTCACCACAGGGAGGCAATCAGCCCCAGCATTTT. Protein product: CASSPQGGNQPQHF.